This passage covers 16 T cell receptor beta chains from one sample sequenced in a study of control samples from healthy donors and cancer patients. TCRdb's table, derived via immunoSEQ multiplex PCR, lists solely in-frame clones and lacks some. The table has roughly 73,000 clones, around 94% seen once. The sequencing input was blood. These receptors all come from a woman aged 60-75 years in good health.

This sequence joins TRBV19 and TRBJ1-5, with 10 nucleotides matching TRBD1. This CDR3 is 13 amino acids long. V was pared by 6 bases and J by 7 bases, with 3 bases of the junction left unmatched. Germline V CDR1 and CDR2: LNHDA, SQIVND (reference sequence). The CDR3 DNA follows: TGTGCCAGTAGGGACAGGGGGACACAGCCCCAGCATTTT. Translating gives CASRDRGTQPQHF.

Only one count was recorded for this clone. This chain links TRBV27 with TRBJ2-1; TRBD1 is a possible D gene (6 bases). The V gene lost 6 bases and the J gene lost 9 bases, with 18 bases spanning the gap. Germline V gives CDR1 MNHEY, CDR2 SMNVEV (reference sequence). This CDR3 has 14 residues. Written as DNA, the CDR3 is TGTGCCAGCAGCTATAAAATTCAACAGGGTGAGCAGTTCTTC. This translates into CASSYKIQQGEQFF.

The chain combines TRBV4-3 with TRBJ2-7, with 13 bases aligning to TRBD2. Looked up from germline, CDR1 is LGHNA and CDR2 is YSLEER. After removal of 4 bases from V and 4 bases from J, the junction contained 13 bases not matched to a gene. This CDR3 has 18 residues. In DNA, the CDR3 is TGCGCCAGCAGCCGCGGGGGGCCTCTGACTAGCGGGGGGTACGAGCAGTACTTC. This sequence encodes CASSRGGPLTSGGYEQYF.

The chain joins TRBV11-2 to TRBJ1-5; no reliable D call. The CDR3 extends over 14 amino acids. The germline V gene has CDR1 SGHAT and CDR2 FQNNGV. Trimming cost V 5 bases and J 4 bases, with 12 bases left between them. CDR3 residues: CASSPAGGNQPQHF. Here the CDR3 DNA reads TGTGCCAGCAGCCCTGCTGGAGGGAATCAGCCCCAGCATTTT. The complete variable domain, with remaining parts taken from reference TRBV11-2 and TRBJ1-5, reads EAGVAQSPRYKIIEKRQSVAFWCNPISGHATLYWYQQILGQGPKLLIQFQNNGVVDDSQLPKDRFSAERLKGVDSTLKIQPAKLEDSAVYLCASSPAGGNQPQHFGDGTRLSIL.

The chain recombines TRBV10-3 with TRBJ1-2, with D hard to call. Germline CDR1 reads ENHRY; CDR2 reads SYGVKD. Trimming stripped 6 bases from V and 8 bases from J, with 16 bases between. The CDR3 covers 13 residues. The CDR3 is CAISLDGRRGYTF. In nucleotides, the CDR3 is TGTGCCATCAGCCTGGACGGGCGAAGGGGCTACACCTTC.

V usage is TRBV28 and J usage is TRBJ1-1; D is undetermined. The CDR3 spans 10 residues. Trimming pared 8 bases from V and 1 base from J, leaving 2 bases between. Germline-derived CDR1 and CDR2 are MDHEN and SYDVKM. In DNA form, the CDR3 reads TGTGCCAGCGGGAACACTGAAGCTTTCTTT. Translation: CASGNTEAFF.

This chain connects TRBV28 to TRBJ1-1, with unresolved D. Trimming took off 3 bases at V and 11 bases at J, with 13 bases between the two ends. Germline loops: CDR1 MDHEN, CDR2 SYDVKM. The CDR3 is 12 amino acids. DNA of the CDR3: TGTGCCAGCAGTTTGTCTGCCCAGGCGGCTTTCTTT. It encodes CASSLSAQAAFF.

The V gene is TRBV5-5, the J gene TRBJ2-7; 9 bases align to TRBD2. V lost 7 bases, J lost 6 bases, and 11 bases stayed unmatched. Germline lookup yields CDR1 SGHKS and CDR2 YYEKEE (reference sequence). CDR3 length: 14 amino acids. For the CDR3, the DNA is TGTGCCAGCGCCCATCCGGGACTAGCTGGCGAGCAGTACTTC. Residues: CASAHPGLAGEQYF.

There are a few counts of this clone. The chain joins TRBV15 to TRBJ2-1, with 10 bases lining up with TRBD2. Germline lookup yields CDR1 LNHNV and CDR2 YYDKDF (reference sequence). The CDR3 length is 17 residues. J gave up 3 bases and V 1 base, and 6 bases lay outside the gene matches. CDR3 sequence (DNA): TGTGCCACCAGCAGAGGGGTTAGCGGGAGGTTCTACAATGAGCAGTTCTTC. Its protein product is CATSRGVSGRFYNEQFF.

This clone came up once. This chain joins TRBV5-4 and TRBJ1-6; no clear D. The V gene lost 3 bases and the J gene lost 7 bases, with 11 bases spanning the gap. The length of the CDR3 is 14 residues. Germline CDR1 is SGHNT and CDR2 is YYREEE (reference sequence). CDR3 loop: CASSSSGVNSPLHF. CDR3 nucleotides: TGTGCCAGCAGCTCGTCCGGGGTCAATTCACCCCTCCACTTT.

Only one count was recorded for this clone. This chain uses TRBV3-1 (or the pseudogene TRBV3-2) with TRBJ1-6, with a weak D call TRBD1 (6 bases). V lost 0 bases and J 3 bases, leaving 15 bases between the germline ends. This CDR3 has 18 amino acids. Per germline, CDR1 LGHDT and CDR2 YNNKEL (reference sequence). The CDR3 reads CASSQENQGFVYNSPLHF. CDR3 in DNA: TGTGCCAGCAGCCAAGAGAACCAGGGGTTTGTCTATAATTCACCCCTCCACTTT.

In nucleotides, the CDR3 is TGCAGTGCTAGTAGGGGTGGGGTGTACGAGCAGTACTTC. It is translated as CSASRGGVYEQYF. The chain links TRBV20-1 to TRBJ2-7; D possibly corresponds to TRBD1 (5 bases). V lost 3 bases, J lost 4 bases, and 13 bases lay in between. This CDR3 has 13 residues. Germline lookup yields CDR1 DFQATT and CDR2 SNEGSKA (reference sequence).

V usage is TRBV2 and J usage is TRBJ2-2; D unresolved. Trimming left V 5 bases short and J 3 bases short, with 7 bases between. The CDR3 is made up of 13 amino acids. The germline V gene has CDR1 SNHLY and CDR2 FYNNEI. CDR3 DNA: TGTGCCAGCAGTACGGCGTACACCGGGGAGCTGTTTTTT. Amino acid sequence: CASSTAYTGELFF.

The chain couples TRBV30 to TRBJ2-7; TRBD2 matches at 7 bases. Losses at the gene ends were 2 bases for V and 3 bases for J; bases not matched to a gene: 7. CDR3 length: 14 residues. Germline lookup yields CDR1 GTSNPN and CDR2 SVGIG (reference sequence). This CDR3 is CAWSTGGQGYEQYF. The CDR3 nucleotides read TGTGCCTGGAGTACGGGAGGCCAAGGCTACGAGCAGTACTTC.

This sequence joins TRBV7-9 and TRBJ1-4; 9 bases map to TRBD1. Germline CDR1 and CDR2: SEHNR and FQNEAQ (reference sequence). The CDR3 extends over 14 amino acids. V shed 6 bases, J shed 7 bases, and the junction held 6 bases outside the gene matches. CDR3 amino acids: CASSSGTGTEKLFF. In DNA form, the CDR3 reads TGTGCCAGCAGTTCTGGGACAGGGACTGAAAAACTGTTTTTT.

The chain couples TRBV6-6 to TRBJ1-5; 9 bases are a match to TRBD1. Per the germline V gene, CDR1 is MNHNY and CDR2 is SVGAGI (reference sequence). The CDR3 totals 15 residues. After removal of 6 bases from V and 2 bases from J, the junction contained 5 bases not matched to a gene. In DNA form, the CDR3 reads TGTGCCAGCAGGGAGACAGGGGGGCGCAATCAGCCCCAGCATTTT. Its translation: CASRETGGRNQPQHF.